The sequence of this TCR beta chain was determined in a study of blood T cell repertoires in COVID-19. Study in general: The United States, Italy and Spain provided the acute and convalescent COVID-19 samples. The cDNA or gDNA used as material had been derived from T cells, B-cell-depleted T cells, or PBMCs.

Original analysis: Reference gene primer amplification in the assay estimated nucleated cell counts. TCRdb's copy holds only in-frame clones and misses some; the assay was immunoSEQ multiplex PCR. The V and J calls and clone size are taken from that table; D and trimming were inferred from the DNA. The sample holds approximately 160,000 clones, approximately 85% seen once. The germline CDR1 and CDR2 sequences are ENHRY and SYGVKD. The trim removed 9 bases at V and 2 bases at J, leaving 3 bases unmatched. There are 12 residues in the CDR3. J is TRBJ2-5 and V is TRBV10-3; 7 bases map to TRBD1. The TCR sequence derives from a man in his forties who had recovered from COVID-19. Sequencing input: peripheral blood. This CDR3 reads CAIGTEQETQYF. DNA of the CDR3: TGTGCCATAGGGACAGAACAAGAGACCCAGTACTTC.